The 13 T cell receptor beta chains below were found in one sample sequenced in a study of T cells in Graves' hyperthyroidism and ophthalmopathy (dated by TCRdb to the late 2010s). The library was generated by multiplex PCR. The sample was run on an Illumina HiSeq 2000. TCR beta CDR3 regions were amplified from RNA transcripts. For the first round of RT-PCR on the TCR CDR3, the HTBI primer set was used together with the Qiagen OneStep RT-PCR kit. TCRdb reran the public reads through fastp at Q25 and MiXCR, keeping productive beta chains. Identical CDR3 protein sequences are pooled into one entry, listed with their most common genes and DNA. The sample has more than 500,000 distinct CDR3 sequences on record, around 45% of them singletons. The ten most abundant clones make up around a fifth of the sample. Specimen: peripheral blood or thyroid tissue (not recorded which). These receptors all stem from an adult woman with Graves' disease, either hyperthyroidism or ophthalmopathy (not recorded which).

J is TRBJ1-1 and V is TRBV25-1; unclear D gene. The CDR3 is 16 amino acids. With 5 bases removed from V and 0 bases from J, the gap between germline ends came to 16 bases. CDR1 is MGHDK and CDR2 is SYGVNS in the germline V gene. CDR3 sequence (DNA): TGTGCCAGCAGTCTATCCCGACCGTCGATGAACACTGAAGCTTTCTTT. The encoded protein is CASSLSRPSMNTEAFF.

V gene TRBV15 combines with J gene TRBJ1-4, with D possibly TRBD1 on 6 matching bases. The length of the CDR3 is 15 residues. Germline assignment: CDR1 LNHNV and CDR2 YYDKDF (reference sequence). Trimming removed 0 bases from V and 8 bases from J, with 13 bases in between. In DNA, the CDR3 is TGTGCCACCAGCAGAGATCGGACAGACTACGAAAAACTGTTTTTT. Residues: CATSRDRTDYEKLFF.

At least ten counts were recorded for this clonotype. This chain connects TRBV5-1 to TRBJ2-7, with TRBD2 matching 10 bases. Germline CDR1 SGHRS, CDR2 YFSETQ. After removal of 0 bases from V and 0 bases from J, the junction contained 6 bases not matched to a gene. The CDR3 has 17 residues. The CDR3: CASSLGTSGVSSYEQYF. The CDR3 nucleotides read TGCGCCAGCAGCTTGGGGACTAGCGGAGTCAGCTCCTACGAGCAGTACTTC.

This clonotype occurred a few times. The V call is TRBV13, the J call TRBJ1-2; 10 bases agree with TRBD1. With 5 bases clipped from V and 8 bases from J, the junction kept 8 bases outside the gene matches. Germline assignment: CDR1 PRHDT and CDR2 FYEKMQ (reference sequence). There are 14 residues in the CDR3. Here the CDR3 DNA reads TGTGCCAGCAGCACAAAAGACAGGGGGCCCGGCTACACCTTC. The encoded protein is CASSTKDRGPGYTF.

The chain recombines TRBV29-1 with TRBJ2-7, with D tentatively TRBD1 (6 bases). The V end lost 6 bases, the J end lost 4 bases, and 13 bases lay between the germline ends. Per germline, CDR1 SQVTM and CDR2 ANQGSEA. The CDR3 has 12 amino acids. CDR3 sequence: CSVAGETYEQYF. CDR3 DNA sequence: TGCAGCGTCGCAGGGGAGACATACGAGCAGTACTTC.

This clonotype was found many times. The V call is TRBV14, the J call TRBJ2-7, with 8 positions matching TRBD1. This CDR3 has 18 amino acids. J gave up 2 bases and V 4 bases, and 16 bases lay outside the gene matches. In germline, CDR1 is SGHDN, CDR2 FVKESK. The CDR3 DNA follows: TGTGCCAGCAGCCCGGGGACTCGACAGGGGCGCACTCCCTACGAGCAGTACTTC. This translates into CASSPGTRQGRTPYEQYF.

This clonotype was recorded at least ten times. The chain links TRBV6-1 to TRBJ1-5, with unresolved D. Trimming pared 7 bases from V and 3 bases from J, leaving 10 bases between. The length of the CDR3 is 13 residues. CDR1 is MNHNS and CDR2 is SASEGT in the germline V gene. As DNA, the CDR3 is TGTGCCAGCACCGCTGTGCACAATCAGCCCCAGCATTTT. Translating gives CASTAVHNQPQHF.

This clonotype came up many times. J is TRBJ1-1 and V is TRBV25-1; 7 nucleotides align to TRBD1. CDR3 size: 13 residues. The trim removed 5 bases at V and 3 bases at J, leaving 3 bases unmatched. CDR1 is MGHDK, CDR2 SYGVNS, per germline. The CDR3 loop reads CASSTGVYTEAFF. The CDR3, as DNA: TGTGCCAGCAGTACAGGGGTTTACACTGAAGCTTTCTTT.

This clonotype was recorded many times. The rearrangement uses TRBV7-3 and TRBJ2-2; D unclear. The germline CDR1 and CDR2 sequences are SGHTA and FQGTGA. V dropped 5 bases and J dropped 7 bases, with 8 bases sitting between them. CDR3 length: 12 amino acids. The CDR3 DNA reads as TGTGCCAGCAGCCCCCAGAGCGGGGAGCTGTTTTTT. Its translation: CASSPQSGELFF.

This clonotype was counted at least ten times. The rearrangement uses TRBV9 and TRBJ1-1; maybe TRBD1 (5 bases). Germline V gene data show CDR1 as SGDLS and CDR2 as YYNGEE. The V gene lost 3 bases and the J gene lost 4 bases, with 13 bases spanning the gap. The CDR3 is made up of 14 amino acids. Written as DNA, the CDR3 is TGTGCCAGCAGCGCCCAGGGAGGTGGCACTGAAGCTTTCTTT. As protein: CASSAQGGGTEAFF.

The genes are TRBV27 and TRBJ2-5; D tentatively fits TRBD1 or TRBD2 (5 bases each). Looked up from germline, CDR1 is MNHEY and CDR2 is SMNVEV (reference sequence). The germline V and J ends were trimmed by 2 bases and 5 bases, with 18 bases remaining between them. This CDR3 spans 16 amino acids. The CDR3 loop is CASSLRGVKGWETQYF. The CDR3, as DNA: TGTGCCAGCAGTTTAAGAGGGGTGAAGGGTTGGGAGACCCAGTACTTC.

This clonotype was counted at least ten times. The V and J genes are TRBV12-3 or TRBV12-4 and TRBJ1-5; D unresolved. Trimming left V 6 bases short and J 11 bases short, with 14 bases between. The CDR3 loop spans 12 amino acids. CDR3 bases: TGTGCCAGCAGCTCAGGTGCCGTAACCCAGCATTTT. It codes for CASSSGAVTQHF.

This clonotype was counted a single time. CDR3 in amino acids: CASSPPSGTAGTQHF. The CDR3 coding sequence is TGTGCCAGCAGCCCCCCTTCCGGGACGGCGGGGACCCAGCATTTT. The chain uses TRBV9 and TRBJ1-5; D perhaps matches TRBD1 (5 bases). In germline, CDR1 is SGDLS, CDR2 YYNGEE. With 4 bases removed from V and 11 bases from J, the gap between germline ends came to 22 bases. The CDR3 contains 15 residues.